The 10 T cell receptor beta chains presented below share a single source sample, sequenced in a study of read filtering for tumor transcriptome and immune sequencing. This library used roughly 400 ng RNA and molecular barcoded adaptors spanning alpha/delta and beta/gamma chains. MiXCR, applied by TCRdb to the reads, yields one record per CDR3 protein. The data hold about 38,000 distinct CDR3 sequences, with 13% to 15% observed a single time. The sample comprised a population of CD138-negative cells sorted from bone marrow. Source of these receptors: a donor at least 40 years old with multiple myeloma.

This clonotype was counted between two and nine times. The chain combines TRBV5-1 with TRBJ2-3, with no clear D. Trimming removed 1 base from V and 6 bases from J, with 15 bases in between. From germline, CDR1 is SGHRS and CDR2 YFSETQ. This CDR3 region has 15 residues. CDR3 coding DNA: TGCGCCAGCAGCTTGCACACAGTCCTCCGGGATACGCAGTATTTT. Translating it yields CASSLHTVLRDTQYF.

This clonotype was picked up many times. The J gene is TRBJ2-7, the V gene TRBV19; 9 bases are shared with TRBD2. The CDR3 spans 13 residues. The germline gives CDR1 LNHDA, CDR2 SQIVND (reference sequence). The V gene end was trimmed by 6 bases and the J gene end by 4 bases; junction bases not matched to a gene: 4. The CDR3: CASSRLADYEQYF. In DNA, the CDR3 is TGTGCCAGTAGCCGACTAGCGGATTACGAGCAGTACTTC.

This clonotype was seen more than once but under ten times. The rearrangement joins TRBV20-1 to TRBJ2-1; 14 bases align to TRBD2. V shed 0 bases, J shed 0 bases, and the junction held 7 bases outside the gene matches. CDR3 length: 19 amino acids. The V gene's germline CDR1 is DFQATT and CDR2 SNEGSKA (reference sequence). The CDR3 DNA reads TGCAGTGCTAGAGATTCGACTAGCGGGGGGGTGAGCTCCTACAATGAGCAGTTCTTC. Translation: CSARDSTSGGVSSYNEQFF.

By its share, this clonotype is medium-sized (0.01 to 0.1%). This chain joins TRBV7-6 and TRBJ2-1; a weak D match, TRBD2 (6 bases). Germline CDR1 reads SGHVS; CDR2 reads FNYEAQ. The CDR3 sequence is 15 residues long. V was trimmed by 2 bases and J by 7 bases, leaving 15 bases between them. In nucleotides, the CDR3 is TGTGCCAGCAGCTTACCCACCGCGGGGCCGAATGAGCAGTTCTTC. Protein sequence: CASSLPTAGPNEQFF.

This clonotype was seen ten or more times. V is TRBV20-1 and J is TRBJ2-3; no clear D. The CDR3 is 12 amino acids. CDR1 and CDR2 from the germline V gene are DFQATT and SNEGSKA (reference sequence). Trimming left V 6 bases short and J 2 bases short, with 9 bases between. CDR3 nucleotide sequence: TGCAGTGCCGTGCTGTACACAGATACGCAGTATTTT. Its protein product is CSAVLYTDTQYF.

In this sample, this clonotype turned up many times. V usage is TRBV7-9 and J usage is TRBJ2-5; 9 bases agree with TRBD2. This CDR3 spans 17 amino acids. J lost 3 bases, V lost 4 bases, and 12 bases had no gene match. CDR1 and CDR2 (germline): SEHNR, FQNEAQ (reference sequence). The chain's CDR3 is CASSSTSGSREEETQYF. The CDR3 DNA follows: TGTGCCAGCAGCTCAACTAGCGGGTCACGGGAAGAAGAGACCCAGTACTTC.

This clonotype showed up many times. The chain is built from TRBV10-3 and TRBJ1-4, with D possibly TRBD1 on 5 matching bases. The V gene's germline CDR1 is ENHRY and CDR2 SYGVKD. V was cut by 3 bases and J by 8 bases, with 13 bases left in between. The CDR3 length is 14 residues. Here the CDR3 DNA reads TGTGCCATCAGTGATAGGCAGGGAGAAGAAAAACTGTTTTTT. Translating it yields CAISDRQGEEKLFF.

This clonotype has at least ten counts. This chain uses TRBV6-2 or TRBV6-3 with TRBJ1-1; D is ambiguous. Trimming cost V 9 bases and J 0 bases, with 8 bases left between them. The CDR3 is 12 amino acids. The germline gives CDR1 MNHEY, CDR2 SVGEGT. The chain's CDR3 is CASWSLNTEAFF. CDR3 sequence (DNA): TGTGCCAGTTGGTCCTTGAACACTGAAGCTTTCTTT.

The chain is built from TRBV10-2 and TRBJ1-3; D not resolved. Germline CDR1 and CDR2: WSHSY and SAAADI. The CDR3 consists of 15 residues. V lost 9 bases and J 0 bases, leaving 15 bases between the germline ends. The CDR3 DNA reads as TGCGCCAGTAAGGTGGCCCTCTTCTCTGGAAACACCATATATTTT. Amino acid sequence: CASKVALFSGNTIYF.

Comments on this clonotype: Possible read error: a much larger clone is one base away. As the CDR3 is not closed by the conserved phenylalanine or tryptophan, this likely results from a read error. The chain recombines TRBV5-1 with TRBJ1-2, with 10 positions matching TRBD1. With 0 bases clipped from V and 7 bases from J, the junction kept 3 bases outside the gene matches. The CDR3 runs to 14 residues. Per germline, CDR1 SGHRS and CDR2 YFSETQ. This CDR3 is CASSLGQGALGYTS. CDR3 nucleotide sequence: TGCGCCAGCAGCTTGGGACAGGGGGCGCTTGGCTACACCTCC.